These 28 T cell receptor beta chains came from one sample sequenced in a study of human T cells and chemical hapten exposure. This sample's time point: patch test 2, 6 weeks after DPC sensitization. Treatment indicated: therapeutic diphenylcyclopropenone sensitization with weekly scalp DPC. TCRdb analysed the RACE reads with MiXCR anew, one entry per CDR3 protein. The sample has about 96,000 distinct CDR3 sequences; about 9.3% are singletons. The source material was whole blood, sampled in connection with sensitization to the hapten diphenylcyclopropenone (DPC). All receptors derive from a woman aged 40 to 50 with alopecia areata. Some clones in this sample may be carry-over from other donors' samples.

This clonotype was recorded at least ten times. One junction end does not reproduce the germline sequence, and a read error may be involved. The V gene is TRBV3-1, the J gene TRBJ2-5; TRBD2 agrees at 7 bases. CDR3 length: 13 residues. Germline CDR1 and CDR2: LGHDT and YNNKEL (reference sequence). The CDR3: CASSQDDASGRVF. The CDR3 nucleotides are TGTGCCAGCAGCCAAGACGATGCTAGCGGAAGGGTCTTC.

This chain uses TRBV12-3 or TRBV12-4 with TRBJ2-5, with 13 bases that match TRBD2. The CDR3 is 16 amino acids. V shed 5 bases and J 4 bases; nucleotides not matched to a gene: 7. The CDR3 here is CASSPSTSGRVETQYF. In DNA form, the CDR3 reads TGTGCCAGCAGTCCTTCCACTAGCGGGAGGGTAGAGACCCAGTACTTC.

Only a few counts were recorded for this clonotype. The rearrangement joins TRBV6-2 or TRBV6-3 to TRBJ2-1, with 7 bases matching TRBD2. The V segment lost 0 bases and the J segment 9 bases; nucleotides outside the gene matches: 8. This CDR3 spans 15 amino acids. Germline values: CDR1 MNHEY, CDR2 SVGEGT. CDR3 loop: CASSYSTGGRGEQFF. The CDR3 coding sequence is TGTGCCAGCAGTTACTCGACCGGGGGGAGGGGTGAGCAGTTCTTC.

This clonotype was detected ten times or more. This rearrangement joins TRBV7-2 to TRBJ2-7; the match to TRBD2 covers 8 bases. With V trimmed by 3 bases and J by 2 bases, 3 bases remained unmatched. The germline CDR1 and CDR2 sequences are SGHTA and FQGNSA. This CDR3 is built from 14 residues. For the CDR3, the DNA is TGTGCCAGCAGCTTCCTAGCGGGCCCCTACGAGCAGTACTTC. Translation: CASSFLAGPYEQYF.

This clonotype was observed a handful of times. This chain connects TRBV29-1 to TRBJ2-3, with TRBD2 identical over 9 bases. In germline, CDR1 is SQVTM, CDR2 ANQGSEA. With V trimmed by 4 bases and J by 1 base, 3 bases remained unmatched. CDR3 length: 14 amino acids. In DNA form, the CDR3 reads TGCAGCGTTGCAGCTAGCGGGGGCACAGATACGCAGTATTTT. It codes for CSVAASGGTDTQYF.

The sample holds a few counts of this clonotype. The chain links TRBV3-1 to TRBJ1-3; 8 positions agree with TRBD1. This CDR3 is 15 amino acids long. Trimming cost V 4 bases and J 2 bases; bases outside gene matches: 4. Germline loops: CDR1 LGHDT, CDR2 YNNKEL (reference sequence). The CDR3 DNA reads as TGTGCCAGCAGCCCGGACAGGGCTGCTGGAAACACCATATATTTT. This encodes CASSPDRAAGNTIYF.

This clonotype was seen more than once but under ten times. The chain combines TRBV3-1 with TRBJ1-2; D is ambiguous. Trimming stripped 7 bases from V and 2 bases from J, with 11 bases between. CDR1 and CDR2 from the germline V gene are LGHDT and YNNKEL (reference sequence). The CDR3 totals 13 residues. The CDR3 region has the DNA TGTGCCAGCACCCATTCCCGAAACTATGGCTACACCTTC. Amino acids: CASTHSRNYGYTF. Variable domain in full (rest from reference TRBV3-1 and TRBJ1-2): DTAVSQTPKYLVTQMGNDKSIKCEQNLGHDTMYWYKQDSKKFLKIMFSYNNKELIINETVPNRFSPKSPDKAHLNLHINSLELGDSAVYFCASTHSRNYGYTFGSGTRLTVV.

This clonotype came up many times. As DNA, the CDR3 is TGTGCCAGCAGCTTTGGGGGTTTAAACGGGGTGCAGTTCTTC. Translating it yields CASSFGGLNGVQFF. This chain joins TRBV7-6 and TRBJ2-1, with D possibly called TRBD1 or TRBD2 (5 bases each). V lost 3 bases and J 12 bases, leaving 18 bases between the germline ends. Germline V gene lookup returns CDR1 SGHVS and CDR2 FNYEAQ. The CDR3 has 14 amino acids.

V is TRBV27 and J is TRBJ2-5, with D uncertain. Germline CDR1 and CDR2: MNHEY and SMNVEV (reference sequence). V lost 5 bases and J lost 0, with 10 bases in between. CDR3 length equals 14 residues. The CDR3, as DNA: TGTGCCAGCAGTGTTAACTACCACCAAGAGACCCAGTACTTC. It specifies CASSVNYHQETQYF.

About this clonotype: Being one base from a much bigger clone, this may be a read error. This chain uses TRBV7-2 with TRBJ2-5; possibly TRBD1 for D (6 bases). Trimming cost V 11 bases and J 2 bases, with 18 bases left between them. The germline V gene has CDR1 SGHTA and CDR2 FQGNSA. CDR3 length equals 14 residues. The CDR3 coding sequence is TGTGCCTGCTCTTACCGAAGGGGGCAAGAGACCCAGTACTTC. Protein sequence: CACSYRRGQETQYF.

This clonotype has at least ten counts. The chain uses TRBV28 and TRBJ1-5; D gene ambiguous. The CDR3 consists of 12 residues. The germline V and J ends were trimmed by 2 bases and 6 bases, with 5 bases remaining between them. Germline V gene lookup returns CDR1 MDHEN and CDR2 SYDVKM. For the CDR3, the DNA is TGTGCCAGCAGTTTAGAAGTTCAGCCCCAGCATTTT. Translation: CASSLEVQPQHF.

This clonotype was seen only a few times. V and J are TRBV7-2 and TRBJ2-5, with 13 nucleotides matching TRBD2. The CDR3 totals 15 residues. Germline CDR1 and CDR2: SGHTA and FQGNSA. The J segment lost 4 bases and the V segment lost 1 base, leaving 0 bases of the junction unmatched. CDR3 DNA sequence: TGTGCCAGCAGCTTAGGACTAGCGGGAGGAGAGACCCAGTACTTC. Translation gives CASSLGLAGGETQYF.

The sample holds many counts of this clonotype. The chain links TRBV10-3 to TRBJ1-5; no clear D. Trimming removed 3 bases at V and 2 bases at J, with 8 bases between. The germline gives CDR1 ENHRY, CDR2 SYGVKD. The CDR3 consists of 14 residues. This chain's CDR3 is CAISEGIRNQPQHF. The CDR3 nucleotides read TGTGCCATCAGTGAAGGCATCCGCAATCAGCCCCAGCATTTT.

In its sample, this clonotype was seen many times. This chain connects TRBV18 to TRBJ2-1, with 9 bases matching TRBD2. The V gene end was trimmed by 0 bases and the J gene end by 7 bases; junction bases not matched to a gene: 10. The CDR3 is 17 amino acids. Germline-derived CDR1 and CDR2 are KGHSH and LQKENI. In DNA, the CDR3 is TGTGCCAGCTCACCACCGGTTTTTAGCGGGAGTAAGAATGAGCAGTTCTTC. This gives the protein CASSPPVFSGSKNEQFF.

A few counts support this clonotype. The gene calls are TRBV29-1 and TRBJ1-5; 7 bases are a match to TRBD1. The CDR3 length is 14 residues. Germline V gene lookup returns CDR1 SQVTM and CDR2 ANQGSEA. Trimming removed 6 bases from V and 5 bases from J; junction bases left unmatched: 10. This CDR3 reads CSVALATGDQPQHF. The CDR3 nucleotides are TGCAGCGTCGCCTTGGCAACAGGGGATCAGCCCCAGCATTTT.

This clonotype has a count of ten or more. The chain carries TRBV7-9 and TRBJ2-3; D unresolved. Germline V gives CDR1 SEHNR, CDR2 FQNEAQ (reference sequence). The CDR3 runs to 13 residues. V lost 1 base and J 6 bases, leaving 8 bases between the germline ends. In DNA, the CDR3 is TGTGCCAGCAGCTTAGGACCGGCGGATACGCAGTATTTT. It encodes CASSLGPADTQYF. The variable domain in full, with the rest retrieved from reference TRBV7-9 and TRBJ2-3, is DTGVSQNPRHKITKRGQNVTFRCDPISEHNRLYWYRQTLGQGPEFLTYFQNEAQLEKSRLLSDRFSAERPKGSFSTLEIQRTEQGDSAMYLCASSLGPADTQYFGPGTRLTVL.

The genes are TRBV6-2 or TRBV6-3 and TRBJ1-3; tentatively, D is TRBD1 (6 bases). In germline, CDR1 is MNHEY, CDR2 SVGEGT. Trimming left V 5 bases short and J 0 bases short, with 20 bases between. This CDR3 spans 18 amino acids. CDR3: CASSQRPTGRSSGNTIYF. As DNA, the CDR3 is TGTGCCAGCAGTCAGCGACCGACAGGCCGGAGCTCTGGAAACACCATATATTTT.

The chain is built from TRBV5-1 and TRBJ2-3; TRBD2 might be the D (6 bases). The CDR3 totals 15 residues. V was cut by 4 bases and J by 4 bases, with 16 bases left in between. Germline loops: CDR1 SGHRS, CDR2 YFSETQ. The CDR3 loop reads CASSVTGRSSDTQYF. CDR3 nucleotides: TGCGCCAGCAGCGTGACCGGGAGATCTTCAGATACGCAGTATTTT.

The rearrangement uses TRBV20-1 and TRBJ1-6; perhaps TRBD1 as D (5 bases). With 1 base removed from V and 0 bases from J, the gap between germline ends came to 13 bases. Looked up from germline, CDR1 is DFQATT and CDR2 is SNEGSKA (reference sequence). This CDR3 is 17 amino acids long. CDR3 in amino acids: CSARGQGPSSYNSPLHF. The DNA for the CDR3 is TGCAGTGCTAGAGGGCAGGGACCTAGCTCCTATAATTCACCCCTCCACTTT.

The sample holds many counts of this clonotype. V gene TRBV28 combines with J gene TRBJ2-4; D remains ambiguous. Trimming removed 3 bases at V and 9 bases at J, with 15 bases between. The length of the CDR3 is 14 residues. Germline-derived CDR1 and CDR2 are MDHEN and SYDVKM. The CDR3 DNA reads TGTGCCAGCAGTTTCGGGCCGCCCGGGTCCATTCAGTACTTC. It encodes CASSFGPPGSIQYF.

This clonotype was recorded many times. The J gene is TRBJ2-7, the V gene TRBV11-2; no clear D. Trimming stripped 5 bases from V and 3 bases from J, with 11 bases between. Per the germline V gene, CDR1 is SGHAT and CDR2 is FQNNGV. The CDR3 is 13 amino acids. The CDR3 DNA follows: TGTGCCAGCAGCCCTACCGACGGCTACGAGCAGTACTTC. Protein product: CASSPTDGYEQYF.

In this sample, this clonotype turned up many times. CDR3: CASSRPTRGNEQFF. In DNA, the CDR3 is TGTGCCAGCAGCCGGCCGACCCGGGGCAATGAGCAGTTCTTC. This chain uses TRBV3-1 with TRBJ2-1; TRBD2 might be the D (5 bases). There are 14 residues in the CDR3. V lost 4 bases and J lost 6, with 13 bases in between. Germline V gene sequence: CDR1 LGHDT, CDR2 YNNKEL (reference sequence).

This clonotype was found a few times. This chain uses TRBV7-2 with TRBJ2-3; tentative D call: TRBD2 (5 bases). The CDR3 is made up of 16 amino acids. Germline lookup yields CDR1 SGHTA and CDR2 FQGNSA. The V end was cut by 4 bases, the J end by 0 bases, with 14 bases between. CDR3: CASSSNQAASTDTQYF. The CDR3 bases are TGTGCCAGCAGCTCGAATCAAGCGGCCAGCACAGATACGCAGTATTTT. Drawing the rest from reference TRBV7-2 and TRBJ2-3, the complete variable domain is GAGVSQSPSNKVTEKGKDVELRCDPISGHTALYWYRQSLGQGLEFLIYFQGNSAPDKSGLPSDRFSAERTGGSVSTLTIQRTQQEDSAVYLCASSSNQAASTDTQYFGPGTRLTVL.

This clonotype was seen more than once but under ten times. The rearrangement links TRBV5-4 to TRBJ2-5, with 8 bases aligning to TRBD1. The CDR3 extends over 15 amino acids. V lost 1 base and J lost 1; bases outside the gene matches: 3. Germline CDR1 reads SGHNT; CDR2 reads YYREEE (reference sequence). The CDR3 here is CASSLMQGAQETQYF. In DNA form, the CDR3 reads TGTGCCAGCAGCTTGATGCAGGGGGCCCAAGAGACCCAGTACTTC. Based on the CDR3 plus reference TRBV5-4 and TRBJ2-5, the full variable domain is ETGVTQSPTHLIKTRGQQVTLRCSSQSGHNTVSWYQQALGQGPQFIFQYYREEENGRGNFPPRFSGLQFPNYSSELNVNALELDDSALYLCASSLMQGAQETQYFGPGTRLLVL.

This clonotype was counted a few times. The CDR3 is CASSPGLAGAGTGELFF. The DNA for the CDR3 is TGCGCCAGCAGCCCCGGACTAGCGGGCGCAGGAACCGGGGAGCTGTTTTTT. The chain has TRBV5-1 and TRBJ2-2, with 11 positions matching TRBD2. V shed 4 bases, J shed 5 bases, and the junction held 10 bases outside the gene matches. The CDR3 is 17 amino acids. In germline, CDR1 is SGHRS, CDR2 YFSETQ.

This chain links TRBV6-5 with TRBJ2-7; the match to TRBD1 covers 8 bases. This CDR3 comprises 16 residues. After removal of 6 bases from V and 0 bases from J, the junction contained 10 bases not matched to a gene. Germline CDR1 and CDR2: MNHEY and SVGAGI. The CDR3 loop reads CASSHLGQGASYEQYF. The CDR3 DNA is TGTGCCAGCAGCCACCTTGGACAGGGCGCCTCCTACGAGCAGTACTTC.

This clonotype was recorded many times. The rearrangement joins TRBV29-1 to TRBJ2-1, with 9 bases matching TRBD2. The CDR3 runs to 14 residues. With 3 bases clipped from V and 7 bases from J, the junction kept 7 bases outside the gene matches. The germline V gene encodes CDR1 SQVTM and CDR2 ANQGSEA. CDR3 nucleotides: TGCAGCGTTGACGCGGGAGGGCTGGCGAATGAGCAGTTCTTC. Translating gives CSVDAGGLANEQFF.

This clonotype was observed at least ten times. In nucleotides, the CDR3 is TGCGCCAGCAGCACATGGGACAGTAACTATGGCTACACCTTC. Translating it yields CASSTWDSNYGYTF. The V call is TRBV5-1, the J call TRBJ1-2; 7 bases are a match to TRBD1. Germline V CDR1 and CDR2: SGHRS, YFSETQ. J was trimmed by 1 base and V by 4 bases; bases with no gene match: 4. There are 14 residues in the CDR3.